This TCR beta chain was recovered during a study of blood T cell repertoires in COVID-19. Study context: Acute and convalescent COVID-19 samples came from the United States, Italy and Spain. Nucleic acid was either cDNA or gDNA, and it came from T cells, B-cell-depleted T cells, or PBMCs.

Sequencing used immunoSEQ multiplex PCR; TCRdb keeps in-frame clones, though not all of them. Of hundreds of thousands of clones in the sample, 70% to 90% were seen once. Germline loops: CDR1 LGHNA, CDR2 YSLEER. V was clipped by 0 bases and J by 0 bases, with 6 bases between them. This CDR3 comprises 15 residues. Symptom resolution, clearance, or two negative PCRs marked donors in Cohort 3 as recovered. The origin of this receptor is a young woman who had recovered from COVID-19. Sequencing used PBMCs or T cells enriched from blood (not recorded which). J is TRBJ1-5 and V is TRBV4-3; D gene unclear. The DNA of the CDR3 is TGCGCCAGCAGCCAAGACAGAAATAGCAATCAGCCCCAGCATTTT. This translates into CASSQDRNSNQPQHF.